The 2 T cell receptor beta chains listed next were all sequenced from one sample in a study of beta chain features in type 1 diabetes. Study findings and constraints: Type 1 diabetes patients had moderately but significantly shorter TCRB CDR3s in all four CD4+ subsets.

These TCRs are of unknown antigen specificity. Reverse transcription of all isolated RNA meant that expressed TCRB transcripts were sequenced. Here immunoSEQ multiplex PCR was the method, and the copy in TCRdb shows in-frame clones only, minus some. Among over 200,000 clones listed, approximately 10% were seen once. The sequenced sample consisted of naive CD4+ T cells from blood. The receptors were sampled from a man younger than 45 with type 1 diabetes.

In this sample, this clone turned up a few times. The chain combines TRBV11-2 with TRBJ2-1; 9 nucleotides match TRBD1. V shed 3 bases and J 5 bases; nucleotides not matched to a gene: 5. This CDR3 comprises 15 residues. CDR1 is SGHAT, CDR2 FQNNGV, per germline. In DNA, the CDR3 is TGTGCCAGCAGCTTTGGGACAGGGAGGAACAATGAGCAGTTCTTC. Protein product: CASSFGTGRNNEQFF.

This clone turned up a few times. This chain uses TRBV5-1 with TRBJ1-1; D is undetermined. V dropped 4 bases and J dropped 4 bases, with 8 bases sitting between them. The CDR3 is 12 amino acids. Germline loops: CDR1 SGHRS, CDR2 YFSETQ. In DNA form, the CDR3 reads TGCGCCAGCAGCAGAACGGGCACTGAAGCTTTCTTT. Protein sequence: CASSRTGTEAFF.